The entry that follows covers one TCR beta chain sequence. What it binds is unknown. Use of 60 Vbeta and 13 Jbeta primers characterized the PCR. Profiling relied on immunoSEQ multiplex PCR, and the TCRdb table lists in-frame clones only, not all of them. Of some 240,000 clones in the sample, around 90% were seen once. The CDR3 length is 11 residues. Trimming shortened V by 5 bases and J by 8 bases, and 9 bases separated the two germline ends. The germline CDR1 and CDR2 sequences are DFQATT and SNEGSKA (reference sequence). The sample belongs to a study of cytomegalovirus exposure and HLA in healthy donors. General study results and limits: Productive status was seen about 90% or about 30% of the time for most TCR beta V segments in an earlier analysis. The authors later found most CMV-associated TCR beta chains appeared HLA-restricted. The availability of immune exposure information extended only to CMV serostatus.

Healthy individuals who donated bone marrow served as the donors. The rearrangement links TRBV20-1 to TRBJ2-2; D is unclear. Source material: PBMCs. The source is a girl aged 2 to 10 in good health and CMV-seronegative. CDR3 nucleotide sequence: TGCAGTGCTCCACGTGCGGGGGAGCTGTTTTTT. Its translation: CSAPRAGELFF.